This note documents a single T cell receptor (beta chain) sequence. Germline V lookup: CDR1 SGHNT, CDR2 YYREEE (reference sequence). The CDR3 consists of 14 residues. V was shortened by 4 bases and J by 3 bases, with 13 bases between the two germline ends. The record originates from a study of technical replicates of blood from a few donors. TCRdb's table, derived via immunoSEQ multiplex PCR, lists solely in-frame clones and lacks some. The sample has approximately 70,000 clones, 95% to 98% seen once. This sequence originates from a human donor in good health. Sample: T cells isolated from PBMCs. The chain employs TRBV5-4 and TRBJ1-1; D is possibly TRBD1 (5 bases). CDR3 bases: TGTGCCAGCAGCGGGGCCCAGGAATACACTGAAGCTTTCTTT. It yields the protein CASSGAQEYTEAFF.